The source of this T cell receptor beta chain is a study of shared clonotypes between healthy human individuals. Study-level results: The study sampled only blood, and tissue repertoires likely differ.

Only in-frame clones appear in the TCRdb table, and some are missing; sequencing was by immunoSEQ multiplex PCR. Here the sample spans 660,000 or so clones, about 95% being singletons. CD45RO-negative CD8 cells positively selected for CCR7 made up the naive population, which excluded terminally differentiated effector memory CD45RA+ cells. On this clone itself: The target antigen is unknown.

CDR3 length: 13 residues. The V gene's germline CDR1 is SEHNR and CDR2 FQNEAQ (reference sequence). Trimming stripped 1 base from V and 5 bases from J, with 8 bases between. The source material was naive CD8+ T cells sorted from blood. This clonotype originated in a woman under 40 in good health. The chain has TRBV7-9 and TRBJ1-1, with D possibly being TRBD1 (5 bases). CDR3 bases: TGTGCCAGCAGCTTAGACAGGTCGACTGAAGCTTTCTTT. The encoded protein is CASSLDRSTEAFF.